The table lists the clone carrying this T cell receptor beta chain with a few counts. Its antigen remains unknown. From germline, CDR1 is DFQATT and CDR2 SNEGSKA (reference sequence). The CDR3 is 11 residues long. V lost 3 bases to trimming and J lost 8 bases, with 10 bases between them. This entry belongs to a study of OX40 agonist ivuxolimab in advanced cancers. Overall study findings and caveats: CD8+ T cells (on average) carried more expanded clones than CD4+ T cells.

The assay was immunoSEQ multiplex PCR, and TCRdb's table has in-frame clones only and misses some. The profile shows around 50,000 clones, over 60% of them singletons. The TCR sequence derives from an adult with an advanced solid tumor such as melanoma, head and neck, liver or kidney cancer. Sample: CD4+ or CD8+ T cells sorted from blood, taken in a trial of the OX40 agonist ivuxolimab. The chain recombines TRBV20-1 with TRBJ1-1; D may be TRBD1 (5 bases). CDR3 DNA sequence: TGCAGTGCTAGTCGCGGGGACGAAGCTTTCTTT. Amino acid sequence: CSASRGDEAFF.